This T cell receptor beta chain was identified in a study of low-dose radiotherapy and immunotherapy resistance in tumors. The ends were cut back, 0 bases at V and 7 bases at J, with 13 bases in the middle. CDR3 length: 15 residues. The V gene's germline CDR1 is SGHTA and CDR2 FQGNSA. A constant-region primer paired with the V-primer adapter amplified TCRs over about 20 PCR cycles. TCRdb analysed the reads with MiXCR anew, one entry per CDR3 protein. The sample lists roughly 48,000 distinct CDR3 sequences, approximately 35% seen once, with approximately 8.4% in the top ten. This clonotype was seen many times. Documented time point: after trial treatment. Documented treatment: LDRT plus nivolumab, ipilimumab, low-dose cyclophosphamide and aspirin (RACIN trial).

V is TRBV7-2 and J is TRBJ2-1, with D tentatively TRBD1 or TRBD2 (6 bases each). The source was PBMCs, collected after low-dose radiotherapy plus immunotherapy. The sequence was collected from a male donor with rectosigmoid adenocarcinoma. CDR3 nucleotide sequence: TGTGCCAGCAGCTTAGCGGGGGGCATGCGGAATGAGCAGTTCTTC. Translating gives CASSLAGGMRNEQFF.